One T cell receptor beta chain is described in this entry. Its antigen remains unknown. The germline V gene has CDR1 LNHNV and CDR2 YYDKDF (reference sequence). The CDR3 length is 15 residues. V was clipped by 3 bases and J by 4 bases, with 15 bases between them. Presence of unique molecular identifiers characterized the TCR beta cDNA libraries. Out of 1 to 10 million T cells, 480,000 or so cDNA molecules were generated. TCRdb re-derived calls from the PCR reads in MiXCR, one entry per CDR3 protein. The table includes about 430,000 distinct CDR3 sequences, 35% to 45% detected once. The sample comes from a study of post-analysis software for immune sequencing data. For the study at large: The disease courses covered relapsing-remitting, secondary progressive and progressive-relapsing multiple sclerosis. Broader study findings: TRBV5-6, TRBV5-1 and TRBV20-1 belonged to a set of roughly five TRBV segments that were more frequent in patients than controls. Under the F measure, samples that were prepared in one batch clustered strongly together.

Input material: blood. The chain recombines TRBV15 with TRBJ1-1; perhaps TRBD1 as D (5 bases). The receptor comes from a girl aged 2 to 10 with multiple sclerosis. Here the CDR3 DNA reads TGTGCCACCAGCAGCCGGGACGTTAGGGGCACTGAAGCTTTCTTT. Residues: CATSSRDVRGTEAFF.